Listed below are T cell receptor beta chains from one sample, sequenced in a study of cytomegalovirus exposure and HLA in healthy donors. The data were produced by immunoSEQ multiplex PCR, yet TCRdb's version contains in-frame clones alone and is incomplete. The sample holds 150,000 to 200,000 clones, 80% to 90% seen once. The material sequenced was PBMCs. The receptors derive from a woman aged 18-35 years in good health and CMV-seronegative. Both conserved end residues are part of each CDR3. A D gene is named only where the DNA matches it firmly. The listing skips clone size in some rows; elsewhere it reads once, few, many or a size class.

d_call clone_size j_call v_call cdr3_aa cdr3_nt
TRBD1 - TRBJ1-2 TRBV6-6 CASSSYRGGNGYTF TGTGCCAGCAGTTCGTACAGGGGGGGGAATGGCTACACCTTC
- - TRBJ1-6 TRBV7-6 CASSLEAGGENSPLHF TGTGCCAGCAGCTTAGAGGCAGGAGGGGAGAATTCACCCCTCCACTTT
- - TRBJ2-1 TRBV10-2 CASSLGGASYNEQFF TGCGCCAGCAGTCTCGGCGGCGCCTCCTACAATGAGCAGTTCTTC
- once TRBJ2-1 TRBV4-2 CASSLGGPNEQFF TGTGCCAGCAGCCTTGGAGGGCCTAATGAGCAGTTCTTC
TRBD1 - TRBJ1-2 TRBV28 CASSSNTGGWHGYTF TGTGCCAGCAGTTCGAATACAGGGGGGTGGCATGGCTACACCTTC
TRBD2 few TRBJ2-3 TRBV11-3 CASSQGLEGSTDTQYF TGTGCCAGCAGCCAAGGACTAGAGGGTAGCACAGATACGCAGTATTTT
- - TRBJ2-2 TRBV5-1 CASSLEGWNTGELFF TGCGCCAGCAGCTTGGAGGGGTGGAACACCGGGGAGCTGTTTTTT
TRBD2 few TRBJ2-5 TRBV9 CASSSRLAGGETQYF TGTGCCAGCAGCTCCAGACTAGCGGGAGGGGAGACCCAGTACTTC
- - TRBJ2-3 TRBV6-1 CATAREADTQYF TGTGCCACGGCGAGGGAGGCAGATACGCAGTATTTT
TRBD1 - TRBJ2-7 TRBV4-2 CASSQDRRDRGAYEQYF TGTGCCAGCAGCCAAGATCGGAGGGACAGGGGCGCCTACGAGCAGTACTTC
TRBD1 - TRBJ2-7 TRBV7-6 CASSLDGTGAYEQYF TGTGCCAGCAGCTTAGACGGGACAGGGGCCTACGAGCAGTACTTC
TRBD1 - TRBJ2-3 TRBV19 CASKRRTGHTDTQYF TGTGCCAGTAAGCGGAGGACAGGTCACACAGATACGCAGTATTTT
TRBD2 - TRBJ2-1 TRBV27 CASSLIPGLGGNEQFF TGTGCCAGCAGCCTTATTCCGGGACTAGGAGGTAATGAGCAGTTCTTC
TRBD1 once TRBJ1-5 TRBV6-1 CASSEEGQGHGNQPQHF TGTGCCAGCAGTGAAGAGGGACAGGGGCATGGCAATCAGCCCCAGCATTTT
- - TRBJ1-4 TRBV28 CASSFVLGQTDEKLFF TGTGCCAGCAGTTTTGTTTTGGGCCAAACGGATGAAAAACTGTTTTTT
- - TRBJ1-1 TRBV30 CAWSVTENTEAFF TGTGCCTGGAGTGTCACAGAGAACACTGAAGCTTTCTTT
- - TRBJ1-2 TRBV5-4 CASRFVDGSSNYGYTF TGTGCCAGCAGATTCGTAGACGGGTCCTCTAACTATGGCTACACCTTC
- - TRBJ2-5 TRBV7-9 CASSRQSNYETQYF TGTGCCAGCAGCCGCCAATCCAACTATGAGACCCAGTACTTC
- - TRBJ2-3 TRBV21-1 CASSKDGGDLSTDTQYF TGTGCCAGCAGCAAAGACGGGGGGGACTTAAGCACAGATACGCAGTATTTT
TRBD1 - TRBJ1-4 TRBV6-5 CASSRQGPRNEKLFF TGTGCCAGCAGCAGACAGGGGCCGCGGAATGAAAAACTGTTTTTT
TRBD1 - TRBJ2-7 TRBV28 CASSLYVGQFHDEQYF TGTGCCAGCAGTTTATATGTGGGACAGTTTCACGACGAGCAGTACTTC
- - TRBJ1-4 TRBV2 CASRTPGRQLANEKLFF TGTGCCAGCAGGACTCCCGGTCGGCAGTTGGCTAATGAAAAACTGTTTTTT
- once TRBJ2-3 TRBV9 CASSSVSGTRTDTQYF TGTGCCAGCAGCTCAGTCTCCGGGACTCGCACAGATACGCAGTATTTT
- - TRBJ2-5 TRBV5-1 CASKVGGKETQYF TGCGCCAGCAAGGTTGGCGGGAAAGAGACCCAGTACTTC
TRBD1 - TRBJ2-7 TRBV7-9 CASSLGQGAPYEQYF TGTGCCAGCAGCCTCGGACAGGGGGCCCCCTACGAGCAGTACTTC
TRBD2 - TRBJ2-5 TRBV2 CASGLAEDLREETQYF TGTGCCAGCGGACTAGCGGAAGATCTGCGTGAAGAGACCCAGTACTTC
TRBD1 - TRBJ2-2 TRBV5-1 CASTPSGPGTANTGELFF TGCGCCAGCACCCCTTCGGGGCCCGGGACAGCGAACACCGGGGAGCTGTTTTTT
TRBD1 - TRBJ1-5 TRBV5-1 CASSFGTGNQPQHF TGCGCCAGCAGCTTCGGGACAGGCAATCAGCCCCAGCATTTT
- - TRBJ1-2 TRBV11-2 CASSLGSQGLGYTF TGTGCCAGCAGCTTAGGGTCTCAGGGATTGGGCTACACCTTC
- few TRBJ1-5 TRBV5-8 CASSLAADSYSNQPQHF TGTGCCAGCAGCTTGGCGGCGGACAGCTATAGCAATCAGCCCCAGCATTTT
- - TRBJ2-7 TRBV15 CATSRSGADGSEQYF TGTGCCACCAGCAGATCTGGGGCGGACGGCTCCGAGCAGTACTTC
TRBD2 - TRBJ2-1 TRBV25-1 CASSEYGTSGSQEQFF TGTGCCAGCAGTGAATACGGGACTAGCGGGAGTCAAGAGCAGTTCTTC
TRBD2 - TRBJ2-5 TRBV28 CASRSSGPPRQGQYF TGTGCCAGCCGTTCTAGCGGGCCCCCCCGTCAGGGCCAGTACTTC
TRBD1 - TRBJ1-2 TRBV11-2 CASSYQGESPYGYTF TGTGCCAGCAGCTATCAGGGGGAGTCCCCTTATGGCTACACCTTC
TRBD2 - TRBJ2-1 TRBV7-8 CASSLGRAGAYNEQFF TGTGCCAGCAGCTTAGGTCGAGCGGGGGCCTACAATGAGCAGTTCTTC
- - TRBJ1-4 TRBV25-1 CASSEYVSQREKLFF TGTGCCAGCAGTGAATACGTCAGCCAGAGGGAAAAACTGTTTTTT
- - TRBJ1-2 TRBV7-9 CSSSDDSTTGANYGYTF TGTTCCAGCAGTGATGATTCGACGACAGGAGCTAACTATGGCTACACCTTC